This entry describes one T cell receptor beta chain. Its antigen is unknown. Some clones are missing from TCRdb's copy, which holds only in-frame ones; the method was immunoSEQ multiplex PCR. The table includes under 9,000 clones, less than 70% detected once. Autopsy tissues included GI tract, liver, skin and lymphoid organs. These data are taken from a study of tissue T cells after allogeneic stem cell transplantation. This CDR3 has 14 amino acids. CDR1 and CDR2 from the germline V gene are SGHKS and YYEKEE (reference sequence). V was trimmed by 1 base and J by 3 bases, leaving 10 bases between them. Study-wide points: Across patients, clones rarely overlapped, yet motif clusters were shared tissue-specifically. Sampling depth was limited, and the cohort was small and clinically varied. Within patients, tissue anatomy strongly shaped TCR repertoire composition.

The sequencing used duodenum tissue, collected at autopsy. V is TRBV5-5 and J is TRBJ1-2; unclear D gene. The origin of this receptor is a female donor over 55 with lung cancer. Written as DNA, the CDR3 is TGTGCCAGCAGCTTGACGCTCGGGGACTATGGCTACACCTTC. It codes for CASSLTLGDYGYTF.